The 17 T cell receptor beta chains below were found in one sample sequenced in a study of cytomegalovirus exposure and HLA in healthy donors (dated by TCRdb to about 2017). Libraries were prepared through the immunoSEQ multiplex PCR assay. The multiplex PCR relied on a mix of 60 forward primers for TCR Vbeta segments and 13 reverse primers for TCR Jbeta segments. Here the immuneACCESS table is served through TCRdb, limited to in-frame sequences with V and J called. Missing clones are a known gap in these copies; in checked studies unresolved V genes cover under half, and the rest lacks a known reason. The sample data list around 140,000 clones, and approximately 78% of these were observed just once. The ten largest account for roughly 8% of the sample. Sequencing was done on a sample of PBMCs. The receptors come from a woman aged 50 to 65 in good health and CMV-seropositive.

The genes are TRBV5-8 and TRBJ2-7; D is ambiguous. This CDR3 is built from 13 residues. CDR1 is SGHTS, CDR2 YDEGEE, per germline. The V and J ends lost 0 bases and 3 bases respectively, with 7 bases between them. The DNA of the CDR3 is TGTGCCAGCAGCTTGGCCCCGGGCTACGAGCAGTACTTC. It codes for CASSLAPGYEQYF.

This clone was found once. The chain is built from TRBV4-1 and TRBJ1-2; D is unresolved. In germline, CDR1 is MGHRA, CDR2 YSYEKL. The CDR3 consists of 15 residues. Trimming stripped 0 bases from V and 1 base from J, with 9 bases between. The CDR3 sequence: CASSQDRRDNYGYTF. CDR3 DNA sequence: TGCGCCAGCAGCCAAGATCGGAGGGATAACTATGGCTACACCTTC.

The chain employs TRBV15 and TRBJ1-4; 7 positions match TRBD1. The germline gives CDR1 LNHNV, CDR2 YYDKDF (reference sequence). Losses at the gene ends were 3 bases for V and 8 bases for J; bases not matched to a gene: 6. The CDR3 covers 14 residues. CDR3 nucleotides: TGTGCCACCAGCAGCCGACAGGGCGGCGAAAAACTGTTTTTT. This codes for CATSSRQGGEKLFF.

The rearrangement links TRBV5-4 to TRBJ2-3; 8 bases are shared with TRBD1. Germline V gene sequence: CDR1 SGHNT, CDR2 YYREEE (reference sequence). The CDR3 loop spans 15 amino acids. With V trimmed by 4 bases and J by 2 bases, 6 bases remained unmatched. The CDR3 sequence: CASSPAGGHTDTQYF. CDR3 in DNA: TGTGCCAGCAGCCCGGCAGGGGGCCACACAGATACGCAGTATTTT.

V gene TRBV6-6 combines with J gene TRBJ2-5; 11 bases are a match to TRBD2. Germline values: CDR1 MNHNY, CDR2 SVGAGI (reference sequence). The V gene end was trimmed by 7 bases and the J gene end by 7 bases; junction bases not matched to a gene: 11. The CDR3 runs 15 residues. CDR3 amino acids: CASTPELAGAGTQYF. In DNA, the CDR3 is TGTGCCAGCACTCCGGAACTAGCGGGGGCAGGGACCCAGTACTTC.

This chain joins TRBV7-9 and TRBJ2-3; D is perhaps TRBD2 (5 bases). This CDR3 comprises 16 residues. The V end was cut by 5 bases, the J end by 4 bases, with 19 bases between. Germline values: CDR1 SEHNR, CDR2 FQNEAQ (reference sequence). CDR3: CASSRRKEEAADTQYF. In nucleotides, the CDR3 is TGTGCCAGCAGCCGGAGGAAAGAGGAGGCGGCAGATACGCAGTATTTT.

J is TRBJ1-1 and V is TRBV10-3; 8 bases map to TRBD1. V dropped 7 bases and J dropped 3; count of bases not matched to a gene: 4. The CDR3 loop spans 13 amino acids. The V gene's germline CDR1 is ENHRY and CDR2 SYGVKD. The CDR3 is CAITGGMDTEAFF. The CDR3 region has the DNA TGTGCCATCACAGGGGGCATGGACACTGAAGCTTTCTTT.

In the case of this clone: The junction differs from germline at one of its ends, possibly a read error. The gene calls are TRBV7-9 and TRBJ1-5; D remains unclear. Germline V gene data show CDR1 as SEHNR and CDR2 as FQNEAQ (reference sequence). There are 13 residues in the CDR3. The DNA for the CDR3 is TGTTCCAGCAGCTTCTCAGGAATTCAGCCCCAGCATTTT. It specifies CSSSFSGIQPQHF.

The chain carries TRBV4-3 and TRBJ2-3, with D unresolved. This CDR3 is built from 15 residues. The germline CDR1 and CDR2 sequences are LGHNA and YSLEER. The V and J ends lost 0 bases and 0 bases respectively, with 7 bases between them. The CDR3 is CASSQDDFSTDTQYF. CDR3 DNA: TGCGCCAGCAGCCAAGATGACTTTAGCACAGATACGCAGTATTTT.

The chain combines TRBV5-4 with TRBJ1-4, with a possible D match to TRBD1 (6 bases). Germline assignment: CDR1 SGHNT and CDR2 YYREEE (reference sequence). The germline V and J ends were trimmed by 3 bases and 4 bases, with 13 bases remaining between them. The CDR3 sequence is 15 residues long. CDR3 protein: CASSSTRGNNEKLFF. The CDR3, as DNA: TGTGCCAGCAGCTCGACCAGGGGCAATAATGAAAAACTGTTTTTT.

This clone was detected only once. The chain combines TRBV4-3 with TRBJ1-5; TRBD1 matches at 9 bases. The germline V gene has CDR1 LGHNA and CDR2 YSLEER. The junction had 9 bases not matched to a gene; V was cut back by 1 base and J by 5 bases. The CDR3 length is 17 residues. DNA of the CDR3: TGCGCCAGCAGCCAAGCCCCATGGACAGGGGTTGATCAGCCCCAGCATTTT. This sequence encodes CASSQAPWTGVDQPQHF.

The chain joins TRBV7-8 to TRBJ1-1; 9 nucleotides align to TRBD1. J was trimmed by 5 bases and V by 0 bases; bases with no gene match: 1. This CDR3 contains 14 residues. Per the germline V gene, CDR1 is SGHVS and CDR2 is FQNEAQ. CDR3 protein: CASSLATGGTEAFF. The CDR3 DNA reads as TGTGCCAGCAGCTTAGCGACAGGGGGAACTGAAGCTTTCTTT. Full variable domain (remainder filled in from reference TRBV7-8 and TRBJ1-1): GAGVSQSPRYKVAKRGQDVALRCDPISGHVSLFWYQQALGQGPEFLTYFQNEAQLDKSGLPSDRFFAERPEGSVSTLKIQRTQQEDSAVYLCASSLATGGTEAFFGQGTRLTVV.

V gene TRBV2 combines with J gene TRBJ2-7; maybe TRBD1 (5 bases). This CDR3 has 13 residues. Germline V lookup: CDR1 SNHLY, CDR2 FYNNEI. DNA for the CDR3: TGTGCAATGAAGAGGACATCTGTCTACGAGCAGTACTTC. Encoded protein: CAMKRTSVYEQYF. The full variable domain, rest sourced from reference TRBV2 and TRBJ2-7, is EPEVTQTPSHQVTQMGQEVILRCVPISNHLYFYWYRQILGQKVEFLVSFYNNEISEKSEIFDDQFSVERPDGSNFTLKIRSTKLEDSAMYFCAMKRTSVYEQYFGPGTRLTVT.

The V gene is TRBV5-6, the J gene TRBJ1-2; D uncertain. Germline V gives CDR1 SGHDT, CDR2 YYEEEE. The CDR3 totals 11 residues. The ends were cut back, 4 bases at V and 10 bases at J, with 11 bases in the middle. The CDR3 DNA reads TGTGCCAGCAGCCAGACAAGTTCCTACACCTTC. Translation: CASSQTSSYTF.

The chain has TRBV18 and TRBJ1-2; 8 nucleotides agree with TRBD1. This CDR3 is 15 amino acids long. Germline values: CDR1 KGHSH, CDR2 LQKENI. With 3 bases clipped from V and 5 bases from J, the junction kept 8 bases outside the gene matches. The CDR3: CASSPANTGGYGYTF. CDR3 in DNA: TGTGCCAGCTCACCTGCAAACACAGGGGGTTATGGCTACACCTTC.

The J gene is TRBJ2-6, the V gene TRBV15; D is unclear. CDR1 is LNHNV, CDR2 YYDKDF, per germline (reference sequence). Trimming took off 1 base at V and 11 bases at J, with 15 bases between the two ends. The CDR3 runs to 15 residues. The CDR3 protein is CATSRVQQHVDVLTF. The CDR3 bases are TGTGCCACCAGCAGAGTACAACAGCACGTCGACGTCCTGACTTTC.

The chain combines TRBV6-5 with TRBJ2-7, with a tentative D call TRBD2 (6 bases). The CDR3 consists of 14 residues. V was pared by 8 bases and J by 3 bases, with 17 bases between. Per the germline V gene, CDR1 is MNHEY and CDR2 is SVGAGI. The CDR3 sequence: CASRLGLANYEQYF. In DNA form, the CDR3 reads TGTGCCAGCCGGCTGGGGCTAGCGAACTACGAGCAGTACTTC.